Listed below are T cell receptor beta chains from one sample, sequenced in a study of Graves' ophthalmopathy and Graves' hyperthyroidism. TCRdb re-called the multiplex PCR reads through MiXCR, storing one row per CDR3 protein. The table has 650,000 to 800,000 distinct CDR3 sequences, 35% to 45% seen once. The material sequenced was peripheral blood. All receptors derive from an adult man with Graves' ophthalmopathy. The CDR3 runs from the conserved cysteine through the conserved F or W. Each record gives: V gene, clone size, J gene, D gene, CDR3 DNA, CDR3 protein. A D gene is named only where the DNA matches it firmly. Clone size, where shown, is once, few, many, or a class for clones that have expanded.

V gene: TRBV29-1; clone size: .; J gene: TRBJ1-1; D gene: .; CDR3 DNA: TGCAGCGCGATCCACAGCGAAGCTTTCTTT; CDR3 protein: CSAIHSEAFF
V gene: TRBV20-1; clone size: many; J gene: TRBJ2-7; D gene: .; CDR3 DNA: TGCAGTGCTCAGGACTGGATCTCCTACGAGCAGTACTTC; CDR3 protein: CSAQDWISYEQYF
V gene: TRBV10-3; clone size: .; J gene: TRBJ2-7; D gene: .; CDR3 DNA: TGTGCCAGCAGCTCTCCTTTAGCGACAGGCCGAGGGGCCTACGAGCAGTACTTC; CDR3 protein: CASSSPLATGRGAYEQYF
V gene: TRBV29-1; clone size: many; J gene: TRBJ1-2; D gene: .; CDR3 DNA: TGCAGCGTTGAAGATGGAGGGGACTATGGCTACACCTTC; CDR3 protein: CSVEDGGDYGYTF
V gene: TRBV7-2; clone size: .; J gene: TRBJ2-2; D gene: .; CDR3 DNA: TGTGCCAGCGGAGAAGAGAGGGGATACACCGGGGAGCTGTTTTTT; CDR3 protein: CASGEERGYTGELFF
V gene: TRBV6-6; clone size: .; J gene: TRBJ2-7; D gene: .; CDR3 DNA: TGTGCCAGCAGTTACGTCAACGAGCAGTACTTC; CDR3 protein: CASSYVNEQYF
V gene: TRBV29-1; clone size: many; J gene: TRBJ1-2; D gene: .; CDR3 DNA: TGCAGCGTTCCCCGGGCCTTAAAGGGCTATGGCTACACCTTC; CDR3 protein: CSVPRALKGYGYTF
V gene: TRBV2; clone size: .; J gene: TRBJ2-7; D gene: .; CDR3 DNA: TGTGCCAGCAGTGCAGAAACCGGACATACCTACGAGCAGTACTTC; CDR3 protein: CASSAETGHTYEQYF
V gene: TRBV29-1; clone size: once; J gene: TRBJ1-2; D gene: .; CDR3 DNA: TGCAGCGGACGGGGGACGACCGTCAACTATGGCTACACCTTC; CDR3 protein: CSGRGTTVNYGYTF
V gene: TRBV2; clone size: .; J gene: TRBJ2-5; D gene: .; CDR3 DNA: TGTGCCAGCACCTCCTCCGGGACGCCCGAAGAGACCCAGTACTTC; CDR3 protein: CASTSSGTPEETQYF
V gene: TRBV7-9; clone size: .; J gene: TRBJ2-7; D gene: TRBD1; CDR3 DNA: TGTGCCAGCAGCCCGGGGACAGAAAATCCCTACGAGCAGTACTTC; CDR3 protein: CASSPGTENPYEQYF
V gene: TRBV20-1; clone size: many; J gene: TRBJ1-4; D gene: .; CDR3 DNA: TGCAGTGCTAAGGACCTTAATGAAAAACTGTTTTTT; CDR3 protein: CSAKDLNEKLFF
V gene: TRBV7-9; clone size: .; J gene: TRBJ1-4; D gene: .; CDR3 DNA: TGTGCCAGCAGCTTACTAGTCGGGGGGCGAGTTGAAAAACTGTTTTTT; CDR3 protein: CASSLLVGGRVEKLFF
V gene: TRBV12-5; clone size: .; J gene: TRBJ2-7; D gene: .; CDR3 DNA: TGTGCTAGTGGAGAGAGCTACGAGCAGTACTTC; CDR3 protein: CASGESYEQYF
V gene: TRBV9; clone size: .; J gene: TRBJ2-2; D gene: TRBD1; CDR3 DNA: TGTGCCAGCAGAGCCCCCGACAGGGGCGGGGAGCTGTTTTTT; CDR3 protein: CASRAPDRGGELFF
V gene: TRBV15; clone size: .; J gene: TRBJ1-5; D gene: .; CDR3 DNA: TGTGCCACCAGCTTATACCGGGGGGCTAGCAATCAGCCCCAGCATTTT; CDR3 protein: CATSLYRGASNQPQHF
V gene: TRBV7-8; clone size: .; J gene: TRBJ2-3; D gene: .; CDR3 DNA: TGTGCCAGCAGCTTAGGACGGACAGGCACAGATACGCAGTATTTT; CDR3 protein: CASSLGRTGTDTQYF
V gene: TRBV2; clone size: .; J gene: TRBJ2-7; D gene: .; CDR3 DNA: TGTGCCAGCAGTGTGGACAGTAGGGCCTACGAGCAGTACTTC; CDR3 protein: CASSVDSRAYEQYF
V gene: TRBV6-5; clone size: .; J gene: TRBJ2-6; D gene: .; CDR3 DNA: TGTGCCAGCAGATTCCGGGACTCTGGGGCCAACGTCCTGACTTTC; CDR3 protein: CASRFRDSGANVLTF
V gene: TRBV5-6; clone size: few; J gene: TRBJ1-3; D gene: TRBD1; CDR3 DNA: TGTGCCAGCAGCTCGACAGGGTGGGGAATCTCTGGAAACACCATATATTTT; CDR3 protein: CASSSTGWGISGNTIYF
V gene: TRBV5-1; clone size: few; J gene: TRBJ1-1; D gene: .; CDR3 DNA: TGCGCCAGCAGCTTAAAGGGACCACAGGGGAACACTGAAGCTTTCTTT; CDR3 protein: CASSLKGPQGNTEAFF
V gene: TRBV5-1; clone size: .; J gene: TRBJ2-7; D gene: .; CDR3 DNA: TGCGCCAGCAGCTTGAGGCAGGGCGCCTCGGAGCAGTACTTC; CDR3 protein: CASSLRQGASEQYF
V gene: TRBV20-1; clone size: few; J gene: TRBJ1-5; D gene: .; CDR3 DNA: TGCAGTGCTAGGTCGGGGAATCAGCCCCAGCATTTT; CDR3 protein: CSARSGNQPQHF